The source of this T cell receptor beta chain is a study of blood T cell repertoires in COVID-19. Study details: COVID-19 samples collected from the United States, Italy and Spain covered acute and convalescent phases. In each case, the material was cDNA or gDNA derived from T cells, B-cell-depleted T cells, or PBMCs.

In the authors' methods: Estimated nucleated cell counts came from reference gene primer amplification. Using immunoSEQ multiplex PCR, the repertoire was profiled, and TCRdb retains in-frame clones only, with some absent. V and J calls and clone size are copied from that table; D and trimming were computed from the DNA. The repertoire holds some 120,000 clones, with more than 70% as singletons. This clone was picked up one time. The CDR3 is made up of 15 amino acids. Germline V gene data show CDR1 as SGDLS and CDR2 as YYNGEE. Trimming took 3 bases from V and 0 from J, leaving 9 bases between them. This TCR was recovered from a woman older than 75 with acute or convalescent COVID-19. The chain employs TRBV9 and TRBJ1-4; tentative D call: TRBD1 (6 bases). What was sequenced was peripheral blood. In nucleotides, the CDR3 is TGTGCCAGCAGCGCCGCAGGGGCAACTAATGAAAAACTGTTTTTT. Translated, it gives CASSAAGATNEKLFF.